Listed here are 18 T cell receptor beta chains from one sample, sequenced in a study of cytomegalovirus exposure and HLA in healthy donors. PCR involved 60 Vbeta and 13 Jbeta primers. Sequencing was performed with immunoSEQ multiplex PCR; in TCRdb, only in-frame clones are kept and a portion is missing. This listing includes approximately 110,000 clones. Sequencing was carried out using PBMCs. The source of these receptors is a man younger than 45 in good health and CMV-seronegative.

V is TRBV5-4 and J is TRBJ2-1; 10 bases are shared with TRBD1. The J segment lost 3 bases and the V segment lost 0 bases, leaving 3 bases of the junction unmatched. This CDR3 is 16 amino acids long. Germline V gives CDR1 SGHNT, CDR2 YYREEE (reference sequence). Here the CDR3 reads CASSLGRTGGYNEQFF. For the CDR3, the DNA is TGTGCCAGCAGCTTGGGACGGACAGGGGGCTACAATGAGCAGTTCTTC.

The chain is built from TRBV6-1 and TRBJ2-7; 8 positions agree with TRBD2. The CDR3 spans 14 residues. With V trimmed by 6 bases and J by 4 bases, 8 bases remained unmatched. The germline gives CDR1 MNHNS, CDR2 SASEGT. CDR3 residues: CASRWTSLDYEQYF. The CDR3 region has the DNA TGTGCCAGCAGATGGACTAGCTTGGATTACGAGCAGTACTTC.

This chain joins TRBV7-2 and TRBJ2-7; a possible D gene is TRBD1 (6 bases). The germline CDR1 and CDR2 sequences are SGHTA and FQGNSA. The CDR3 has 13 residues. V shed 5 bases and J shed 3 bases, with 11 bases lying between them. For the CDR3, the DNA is TGTGCCAGCAGCCTGGGGGCGTTCTACGAGCAGTACTTC. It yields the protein CASSLGAFYEQYF.

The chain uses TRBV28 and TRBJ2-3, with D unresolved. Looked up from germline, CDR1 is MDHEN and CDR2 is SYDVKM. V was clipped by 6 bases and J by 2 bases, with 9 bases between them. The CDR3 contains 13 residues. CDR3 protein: CASRPTVTDTQYF. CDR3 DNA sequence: TGTGCCAGCAGGCCTACAGTCACAGATACGCAGTATTTT.

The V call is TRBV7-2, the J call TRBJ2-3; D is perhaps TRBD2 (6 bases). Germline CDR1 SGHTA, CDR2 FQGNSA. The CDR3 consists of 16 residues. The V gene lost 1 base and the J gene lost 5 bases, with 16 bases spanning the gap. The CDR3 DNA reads TGTGCCAGCAGCTTAGGACTCGTCGGGAGAGGAGATACGCAGTATTTT. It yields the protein CASSLGLVGRGDTQYF.

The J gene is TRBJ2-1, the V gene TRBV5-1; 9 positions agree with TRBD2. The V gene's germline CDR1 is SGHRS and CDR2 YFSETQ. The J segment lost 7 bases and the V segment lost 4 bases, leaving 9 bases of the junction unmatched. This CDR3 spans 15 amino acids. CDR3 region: CASSRSAGGGNEQFF. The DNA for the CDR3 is TGCGCCAGCAGCAGATCGGCGGGAGGGGGGAATGAGCAGTTCTTC.

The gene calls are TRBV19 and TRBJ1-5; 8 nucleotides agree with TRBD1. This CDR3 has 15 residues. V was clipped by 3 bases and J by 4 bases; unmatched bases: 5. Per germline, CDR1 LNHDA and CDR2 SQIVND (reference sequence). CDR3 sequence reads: CASSIGQGANQPQHF. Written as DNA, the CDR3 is TGTGCCAGTAGTATCGGGCAGGGGGCTAATCAGCCCCAGCATTTT.

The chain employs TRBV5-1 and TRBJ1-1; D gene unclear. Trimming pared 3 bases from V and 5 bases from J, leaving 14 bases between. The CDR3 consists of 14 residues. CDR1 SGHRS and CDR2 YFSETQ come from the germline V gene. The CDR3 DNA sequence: TGCGCCAGCAGCTCCGGTGATACGGGGACTGAAGCTTTCTTT. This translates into CASSSGDTGTEAFF.

The CDR3 spells CASSLYYEQYF. The DNA of the CDR3 is TGTGCCAGCAGCTTATACTACGAGCAGTACTTC. This chain joins TRBV7-8 and TRBJ2-7; D call uncertain. This CDR3 is 11 amino acids long. Per germline, CDR1 SGHVS and CDR2 FQNEAQ. V was cut by 2 bases and J by 3 bases, with 2 bases left in between.

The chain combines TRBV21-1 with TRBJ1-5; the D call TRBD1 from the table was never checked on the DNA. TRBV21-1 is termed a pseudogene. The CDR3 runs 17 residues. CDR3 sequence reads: CASSKGRGTGLPRSQHF. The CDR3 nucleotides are TGTGCCAGCAGCAAAGGAAGAGGGACAGGTCTACCAAGGTCCCAGCATTTT.

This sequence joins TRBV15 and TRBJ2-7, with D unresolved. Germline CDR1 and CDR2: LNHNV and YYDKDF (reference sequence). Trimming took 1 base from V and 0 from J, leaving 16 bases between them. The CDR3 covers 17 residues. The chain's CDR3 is CATSRVRRLPSSYEQYF. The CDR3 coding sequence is TGTGCCACCAGCAGAGTCCGGAGACTTCCGAGCTCCTACGAGCAGTACTTC.

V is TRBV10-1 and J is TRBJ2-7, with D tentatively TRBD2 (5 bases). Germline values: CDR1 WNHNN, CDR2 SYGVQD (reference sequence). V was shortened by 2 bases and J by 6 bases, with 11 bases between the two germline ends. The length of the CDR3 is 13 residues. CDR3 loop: CASSEDPGSEQYF. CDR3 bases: TGCGCCAGCAGTGAGGATCCGGGATCCGAGCAGTACTTC.

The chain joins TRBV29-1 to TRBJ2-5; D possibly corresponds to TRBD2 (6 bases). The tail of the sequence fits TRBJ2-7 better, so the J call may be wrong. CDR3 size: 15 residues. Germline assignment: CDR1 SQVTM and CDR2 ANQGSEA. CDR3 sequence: CSVEWAGRTSYEQYF. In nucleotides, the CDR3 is TGCAGCGTTGAATGGGCAGGGAGGACCTCCTACGAGCAGTACTTC.

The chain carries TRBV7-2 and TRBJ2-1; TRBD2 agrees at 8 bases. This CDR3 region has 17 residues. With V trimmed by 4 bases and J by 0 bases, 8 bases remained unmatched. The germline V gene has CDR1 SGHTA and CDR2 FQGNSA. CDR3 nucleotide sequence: TGTGCCAGCAGCTCCTGGACTAGCAGCGGCTCCTACAATGAGCAGTTCTTC. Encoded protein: CASSSWTSSGSYNEQFF.

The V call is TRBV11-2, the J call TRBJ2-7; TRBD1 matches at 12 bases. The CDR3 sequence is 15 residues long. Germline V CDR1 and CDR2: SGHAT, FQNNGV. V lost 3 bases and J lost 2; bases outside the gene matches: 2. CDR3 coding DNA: TGTGCCAGCAGCTTCGGGACAGGGGGCGCCTACGAGCAGTACTTC. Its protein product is CASSFGTGGAYEQYF.

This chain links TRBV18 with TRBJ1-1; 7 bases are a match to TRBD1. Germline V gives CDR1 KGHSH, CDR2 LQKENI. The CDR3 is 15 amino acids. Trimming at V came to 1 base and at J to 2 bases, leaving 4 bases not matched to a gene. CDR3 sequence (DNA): TGTGCCAGCTCACCACTGGGACAGCCTAACACTGAAGCTTTCTTT. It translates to CASSPLGQPNTEAFF.

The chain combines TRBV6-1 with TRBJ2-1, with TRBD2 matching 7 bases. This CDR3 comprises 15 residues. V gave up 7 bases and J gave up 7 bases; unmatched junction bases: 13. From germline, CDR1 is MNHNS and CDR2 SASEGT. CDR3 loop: CASIWTSSPTNEQFF. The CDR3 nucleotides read TGTGCCAGCATCTGGACTAGTAGCCCGACAAATGAGCAGTTCTTC.

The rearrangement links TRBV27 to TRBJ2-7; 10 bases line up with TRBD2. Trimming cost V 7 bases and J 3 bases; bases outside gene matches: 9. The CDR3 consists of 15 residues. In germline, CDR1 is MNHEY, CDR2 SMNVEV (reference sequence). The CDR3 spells CASKGASGRGYEQYF. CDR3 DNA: TGTGCCAGCAAAGGGGCTAGCGGGAGAGGCTACGAGCAGTACTTC.